The TCR beta chain described here comes from a study of a mutant IDH1 vaccine in newly diagnosed glioma. For the study at large: Before enrollment, the patients had been treated with radiotherapy alone, temozolomide alone, or both together. Most of them had received both.

CDR3 length: 13 residues. Germline V gives CDR1 SQVTM, CDR2 ANQGSEA. Trimming took 4 bases from V and 3 from J, leaving 10 bases between them. Time point: baseline, week 1 (first vaccination visit). Treatment meaning: pre-vaccination baseline after standard-of-care therapy. Clones were read by immunoSEQ multiplex PCR, and TCRdb kept only the in-frame ones, dropping some. The sample comprises around 37,000 clones, roughly 92% of which are singletons, and 15% to 20% rests with the top ten. This clonotype originated in a young man with glioma. Here the sequenced sample was PBMCs, taken from a glioma patient treated with radiotherapy, temozolomide or both. The chain employs TRBV29-1 and TRBJ2-1; D is uncertain. For the CDR3, the DNA is TGCAGCGTTGTCGCCCGGAACTACAATGAGCAGTTCTTC. This encodes CSVVARNYNEQFF.